A single sample is the source of the 25 T cell receptor beta chains below, sequenced in a study of early T cells in non-severe SARS-CoV-2 infection (dated by TCRdb to the early 2020s). Library preparation employed 5' RACE. For sequencing, a NextSeq 500 was employed. In TCRdb, the public reads were trimmed at Q25 with fastp and aligned with MiXCR, with productive beta chains retained. For every CDR3 protein sequence, its rows merge into one entry that carries the most common genes and DNA. This sample has roughly 86,000 distinct CDR3 sequences in its table, and less than 8% of those were observed once. Roughly 8.1% of the sample rests with the top ten. Sequenced: whole blood. Every receptor here comes from an adult who was a healthcare worker with PCR-confirmed SARS-CoV-2 infection or an uninfected control (not recorded which).

This clonotype was seen repeatedly, ten times or more. The chain recombines TRBV27 with TRBJ2-3, with 8 bases matching TRBD2. Trimming at V came to 5 bases and at J to 2 bases, leaving 9 bases not matched to a gene. This CDR3 has 16 residues. CDR1 is MNHEY, CDR2 SMNVEV, per germline (reference sequence). The CDR3 reads CASSRKGAGATDTQYF. The CDR3 region has the DNA TGTGCCAGCAGTCGCAAGGGAGCGGGGGCCACAGATACGCAGTATTTT.

The table lists this clonotype with a few counts. The genes are TRBV29-1 and TRBJ2-7; D ambiguous. This CDR3 has 13 residues. The V gene lost 4 bases and the J gene lost 0 bases, with 10 bases spanning the gap. The germline gives CDR1 SQVTM, CDR2 ANQGSEA. The CDR3 coding sequence is TGCAGCGTTGGGACGGCTAGCTCCTACGAGCAGTACTTC. This codes for CSVGTASSYEQYF.

This clonotype was seen only a few times. The chain joins TRBV13 to TRBJ1-4; possibly TRBD1 for D (5 bases). The CDR3 runs to 17 residues. Germline assignment: CDR1 PRHDT and CDR2 FYEKMQ (reference sequence). Trimming pared 0 bases from V and 5 bases from J, leaving 16 bases between. The DNA of the CDR3 is TGTGCCAGCAGCTTAGGCGTCGGTGACAGAGACAATGAAAAACTGTTTTTT. This translates into CASSLGVGDRDNEKLFF. Complete variable domain (other parts from reference TRBV13 and TRBJ1-4): AAGVIQSPRHLIKEKRETATLKCYPIPRHDTVYWYQQGPGQDPQFLISFYEKMQSDKGSIPDRFSAQQFSDYHSELNMSSLELGDSALYFCASSLGVGDRDNEKLFFGSGTQLSVL.

This clonotype has at least ten counts. The rearrangement uses TRBV30 and TRBJ2-5; weak D call: TRBD1 (6 bases). The V gene lost 7 bases and the J gene lost 3 bases, with 18 bases spanning the gap. This CDR3 contains 14 residues. Germline values: CDR1 GTSNPN, CDR2 SVGIG (reference sequence). CDR3 region: CASTTGSREETQYF. The CDR3 DNA is TGTGCCTCCACAACAGGGAGCCGGGAAGAGACCCAGTACTTC.

This clonotype was observed a few times. One end of the junction varies from germline; a read error may be responsible. J is TRBJ1-1 and V is TRBV6-1; TRBD1 aligns across 8 bases. The CDR3 has 14 residues. Germline V lookup: CDR1 MNHNS, CDR2 SASEGT. The CDR3 sequence: CASREGQGNTEAFF. The CDR3 nucleotides are TGTGCCAGCAGGGAAGGACAGGGGAACACTGAAGCTTTCTTT.

At least ten counts were recorded for this clonotype. The V gene is TRBV27, the J gene TRBJ1-5; TRBD1 is a possible D gene (5 bases). The CDR3 extends over 13 amino acids. Germline V gene data show CDR1 as MNHEY and CDR2 as SMNVEV (reference sequence). V lost 2 bases and J lost 7, with 9 bases in between. CDR3 in amino acids: CASSLQGGQPQHF. The CDR3, as DNA: TGTGCCAGCAGTTTACAGGGAGGCCAGCCCCAGCATTTT.

As for this clonotype: This may stem from a read error, because a much larger clone lies one nucleotide away. V is TRBV7-6 and J is TRBJ1-4; 7 positions match TRBD1. The CDR3 length is 15 residues. Germline V lookup: CDR1 SGHVS, CDR2 FNYEAQ. CDR3 amino acids: CASSWGTAKNEKPFF. CDR3 in DNA: TGTGCCAGCAGCTGGGGGACAGCGAAGAATGAAAAACCGTTTTTT.

This clonotype showed up just a few times. V and J are TRBV15 and TRBJ1-3; D uncertain. The CDR3 is 13 amino acids. V was shortened by 5 bases and J by 4 bases, with 9 bases between the two germline ends. CDR1 LNHNV and CDR2 YYDKDF come from the germline V gene (reference sequence). CDR3 DNA: TGTGCCACCAGCGATCCCCTGGGAAACACCATATATTTT. It encodes CATSDPLGNTIYF.

This clonotype occurred a few times. This chain joins TRBV5-4 and TRBJ2-1; tentatively, D is TRBD1 or TRBD2 (5 bases each). The V gene's germline CDR1 is SGHNT and CDR2 YYREEE (reference sequence). The germline V and J ends were trimmed by 4 bases and 5 bases, with 13 bases remaining between them. This CDR3 contains 14 residues. CDR3 coding DNA: TGTGCCAGCAGCCGCTGGGACGGAAACAATGAGCAGTTCTTC. It is translated as CASSRWDGNNEQFF.

This clonotype was recorded many times. The chain links TRBV19 to TRBJ1-5, with D perhaps TRBD1 (6 bases). The CDR3 consists of 15 residues. The germline V and J ends were trimmed by 7 bases and 6 bases, with 19 bases remaining between them. Germline CDR1 LNHDA, CDR2 SQIVND (reference sequence). Written as DNA, the CDR3 is TGTGCCAGTACCCCTGGTCAGGGGTTGAGTCAGCCCCAGCATTTT. Its protein product is CASTPGQGLSQPQHF.

This clonotype was counted only a few times. The chain combines TRBV28 with TRBJ2-4; perhaps TRBD2 as D (5 bases). The V gene's germline CDR1 is MDHEN and CDR2 SYDVKM. V was pared by 3 bases and J by 5 bases, with 17 bases between. The CDR3 covers 16 residues. CDR3 protein: CASSFYGEPSQNIQYF. The DNA of the CDR3 is TGTGCCAGCAGTTTTTATGGCGAACCTAGCCAAAACATTCAGTACTTC. Filled out from reference TRBV28 and TRBJ2-4, the complete variable domain reads DVKVTQSSRYLVKRTGEKVFLECVQDMDHENMFWYRQDPGLGLRLIYFSYDVKMKEKGDIPEGYSVSREKKERFSLILESASTNQTSMYLCASSFYGEPSQNIQYFGAGTRLSVL.

This clonotype occurred a few times. The V and J genes are TRBV7-8 and TRBJ2-5, with 7 bases lining up with TRBD1. Germline CDR1 is SGHVS and CDR2 is FQNEAQ. V shed 1 base and J 4 bases; nucleotides not matched to a gene: 3. The CDR3 runs 14 residues. CDR3 coding DNA: TGTGCCAGCAGCTTAGACAGGGGATTAGAGACCCAGTACTTC. Protein sequence: CASSLDRGLETQYF.

This chain uses TRBV4-3 with TRBJ1-2; 7 bases agree with TRBD1. Trimming cost V 1 base and J 6 bases; bases outside gene matches: 11. This CDR3 is built from 16 residues. CDR1 is LGHNA and CDR2 is YSLEER in the germline V gene. The CDR3 DNA reads TGCGCCAGCAGCCAAGGAACTAGGGGGCCCGGGGATGGCTACACCTTC. Its protein product is CASSQGTRGPGDGYTF.

The V call is TRBV12-3 or TRBV12-4, the J call TRBJ2-3, with 9 bases fitting TRBD2. V was pared by 6 bases and J by 0 bases, with 4 bases of the junction left unmatched. The CDR3 covers 15 residues. CDR3 sequence reads: CASRGLAPSTDTQYF. The CDR3 nucleotides read TGTGCCAGCAGGGGACTAGCTCCTAGCACAGATACGCAGTATTTT.

The chain joins TRBV28 to TRBJ1-1, with no clear D. Germline V gene lookup returns CDR1 MDHEN and CDR2 SYDVKM. The ends were cut back, 3 bases at V and 6 bases at J, with 8 bases in the middle. The CDR3 loop spans 12 amino acids. CDR3 protein: CASSFRESEAFF. CDR3 in DNA: TGTGCCAGCAGTTTTAGGGAGTCTGAAGCTTTCTTT.

This chain connects TRBV10-1 to TRBJ2-3, with D perhaps given as TRBD1 or TRBD2 (6 bases each). From germline, CDR1 is WNHNN and CDR2 SYGVQD (reference sequence). The V end lost 3 bases, the J end lost 1 base, and 11 bases lay between the germline ends. CDR3 length: 15 residues. CDR3 sequence: CASSDTGAGTDTQYF. For the CDR3, the DNA is TGCGCCAGCAGTGATACGGGGGCCGGCACAGATACGCAGTATTTT.

This clonotype has a handful of counts. The chain joins TRBV12-3 or TRBV12-4 to TRBJ2-1, with D tentatively TRBD1 or TRBD2 (5 bases each). This CDR3 is 15 amino acids long. Deletions cut 2 bases from V and 9 bases from J, with 17 bases between. The CDR3 protein is CASSLSGPLVSEQFF. In nucleotides, the CDR3 is TGTGCCAGCAGTTTATCGGGGCCCCTCGTGAGTGAGCAGTTCTTC.

The chain links TRBV4-3 to TRBJ2-2, with 7 bases that match TRBD1. CDR3 length equals 16 residues. Trimming took 4 bases from V and 4 from J; bases not matched to a gene: 9. The germline V gene has CDR1 LGHNA and CDR2 YSLEER. The CDR3 sequence: CASSPNPGTATGELFF. CDR3 coding DNA: TGCGCCAGCAGCCCAAATCCCGGGACAGCCACCGGGGAGCTGTTTTTT.

This clonotype was detected many times. V usage is TRBV29-1 and J usage is TRBJ1-1; a weak D match, TRBD1 (6 bases). The CDR3 has 13 residues. Germline lookup yields CDR1 SQVTM and CDR2 ANQGSEA. Trimming left V 5 bases short and J 4 bases short, with 14 bases between. The CDR3 DNA sequence: TGCAGCGTTAACAGGGCCGGCGGCACTGAAGCTTTCTTT. Protein: CSVNRAGGTEAFF.

There are many counts of this clonotype. This chain connects TRBV5-6 to TRBJ1-2, with 9 bases identical to TRBD1. Losses at the gene ends were 4 bases for V and 4 bases for J; bases not matched to a gene: 5. Germline V gene data show CDR1 as SGHDT and CDR2 as YYEEEE. This CDR3 comprises 14 residues. The CDR3 here is CASSGGQGVYGYTF. CDR3 DNA sequence: TGTGCCAGCAGCGGGGGACAGGGAGTCTATGGCTACACCTTC.

This clonotype was observed many times. V gene TRBV7-2 combines with J gene TRBJ1-2; 7 bases match TRBD1. With 8 bases clipped from V and 2 bases from J, the junction kept 8 bases outside the gene matches. Germline-derived CDR1 and CDR2 are SGHTA and FQGNSA. This CDR3 spans 14 amino acids. The DNA for the CDR3 is TGTGCCAGCGGGACCCTACAGGGGAACTATGGCTACACCTTC. Translation gives CASGTLQGNYGYTF.

This clonotype was picked up many times. The V call is TRBV5-1, the J call TRBJ1-2; D gene uncertain. CDR1 is SGHRS and CDR2 is YFSETQ in the germline V gene. This CDR3 is built from 15 residues. V dropped 7 bases and J dropped 3 bases, with 19 bases sitting between them. CDR3 sequence (DNA): TGCGCCAGCGGCGTAAGGTCGAGAGTTGACTATGGCTACACCTTC. This translates into CASGVRSRVDYGYTF.

This clonotype was seen repeatedly, ten times or more. This sequence joins TRBV5-1 and TRBJ2-3; 11 positions match TRBD2. The CDR3 contains 17 residues. With V trimmed by 4 bases and J by 0 bases, 7 bases remained unmatched. CDR1 and CDR2 from the germline V gene are SGHRS and YFSETQ. This CDR3 is CASSPRTSGSSTDTQYF. CDR3 coding DNA: TGCGCCAGCAGCCCGAGGACTAGCGGGTCCAGCACAGATACGCAGTATTTT.

The chain links TRBV7-8 to TRBJ1-1; no clear D. V was pared by 4 bases and J by 4 bases, with 10 bases between. Germline CDR1 is SGHVS and CDR2 is FQNEAQ. This CDR3 comprises 13 residues. The CDR3 coding sequence is TGTGCCAGCAGCTGGCAGTTAAGCACTGAAGCTTTCTTT. It translates to CASSWQLSTEAFF.

This clonotype appeared many times. The V gene is TRBV25-1, the J gene TRBJ1-5; weak D call: TRBD1 (6 bases). The CDR3 contains 13 residues. From germline, CDR1 is MGHDK and CDR2 SYGVNS. V shed 2 bases and J shed 9 bases, with 11 bases lying between them. The DNA of the CDR3 is TGTGCCAGCAGTGAACGTAGAGGGGGGCCCCAGCATTTT. This gives the protein CASSERRGGPQHF.